One sample yielded the 10 T cell receptor beta chains listed below, sequenced in a study of shared clonotypes between healthy human individuals (dated by TCRdb to 2020 to 2022). The protocol used for the library was the immunoSEQ multiplex PCR assay. The source is immuneACCESS, and TCRdb retained only in-frame sequences with V and J called. Part of the clones is not carried over; for the studies checked, unresolved V genes explain less than half of this, and the remainder is unexplained. The sample table shows hundreds of thousands of clones, and approximately 97% are seen once. The ten biggest clones cover 0.057% of the sample. The sequenced sample consisted of naive CD4+ T cells sorted from blood. Sample cell subset or site, as interpreted from the label and publication: CD45RA+ positively selected. The receptors originated from a woman in her twenties or thirties in good health.

The J gene is TRBJ2-1, the V gene TRBV5-1; D may be TRBD1 (6 bases). V was cut by 4 bases and J by 0 bases, with 11 bases left in between. Germline assignment: CDR1 SGHRS and CDR2 YFSETQ. The CDR3 extends over 15 amino acids. CDR3 protein: CASSPGHSSYNEQFF. Here the CDR3 DNA reads TGCGCCAGCAGCCCGGGACATAGCTCCTACAATGAGCAGTTCTTC.

This clone was picked up a small number of times. This specimen includes other DNA sequences encoding the same CDR3. This chain uses TRBV7-9 with TRBJ2-1, with 14 bases aligning to TRBD2. This CDR3 comprises 16 residues. With 0 bases clipped from V and 6 bases from J, the junction kept 1 base outside the gene matches. Germline V gene data show CDR1 as SEHNR and CDR2 as FQNEAQ (reference sequence). CDR3 nucleotides: TGTGCCAGCAGCTTAGCGGGACTAGCGGGAGTCAATGAGCAGTTCTTC. The encoded protein is CASSLAGLAGVNEQFF.

As DNA, the CDR3 is TGTGCCAGCAACCAAAGGGGGGGCCCTTCCTACGAGCAGTACTTC. It yields the protein CASNQRGGPSYEQYF. This rearrangement joins TRBV28 to TRBJ2-7; a possible D gene is TRBD2 (7 bases). The CDR3 runs 15 residues. The germline gives CDR1 MDHEN, CDR2 SYDVKM. V lost 7 bases and J 1 base, leaving 17 bases between the germline ends.

The rearrangement links TRBV5-6 to TRBJ2-2; the match to TRBD2 covers 16 bases. The germline CDR1 and CDR2 sequences are SGHDT and YYEEEE. The V segment lost 5 bases and the J segment 3 bases; nucleotides outside the gene matches: 7. CDR3 length: 18 residues. The CDR3 loop is CASSSGLAGGRYTGELFF. DNA of the CDR3: TGTGCCAGCAGTTCGGGACTAGCGGGAGGGCGCTACACCGGGGAGCTGTTTTTT.

The rearrangement uses TRBV28 and TRBJ1-1, with TRBD1 matching 9 bases. CDR1 and CDR2 (germline): MDHEN, SYDVKM. The CDR3 spans 13 residues. The V gene end was trimmed by 6 bases and the J gene end by 3 bases; junction bases not matched to a gene: 2. CDR3 region: CASRGQGYTEAFF. The CDR3 region has the DNA TGTGCCAGCAGGGGACAGGGTTACACTGAAGCTTTCTTT. The full variable domain, in which reference TRBV28 and TRBJ1-1 provide the parts outside the CDR3, is DVKVTQSSRYLVKRTGEKVFLECVQDMDHENMFWYRQDPGLGLRLIYFSYDVKMKEKGDIPEGYSVSREKKERFSLILESASTNQTSMYLCASRGQGYTEAFFGQGTRLTVV.

The chain uses TRBV10-1 and TRBJ2-3; D uncertain. V gave up 3 bases and J gave up 4 bases, with 23 bases separating them. The CDR3 is 18 amino acids. Germline lookup yields CDR1 WNHNN and CDR2 SYGVQD (reference sequence). CDR3 coding DNA: TGCGCCAGCAGTGATGGGCGAAGGAGAGGTGTCGTAGCAGATACGCAGTATTTT. Protein: CASSDGRRRGVVADTQYF.

This chain connects TRBV15 to TRBJ2-5; 7 nucleotides line up with TRBD2. CDR1 LNHNV and CDR2 YYDKDF come from the germline V gene (reference sequence). With 1 base clipped from V and 5 bases from J, the junction kept 10 bases outside the gene matches. The CDR3 is 16 amino acids. The CDR3 loop reads CATSRGPERDGETQYF. As DNA, the CDR3 is TGTGCCACCAGCAGAGGGCCTGAGCGGGATGGGGAGACCCAGTACTTC.

The J gene is TRBJ2-5, the V gene TRBV6-5; 8 bases agree with TRBD2. The CDR3 covers 16 residues. Germline V CDR1 and CDR2: MNHEY, SVGAGI. V trimming: 0 bases; J trimming: 2 bases; junction bases outside the gene matches: 5. CDR3 sequence reads: CASSYSKASGQETQYF. CDR3 bases: TGTGCCAGCAGTTACTCGAAGGCTAGCGGGCAAGAGACCCAGTACTTC.

The chain links TRBV6-1 to TRBJ2-1, with D uncertain. V was shortened by 8 bases and J by 4 bases, with 15 bases between the two germline ends. This CDR3 comprises 14 residues. Per germline, CDR1 MNHNS and CDR2 SASEGT. CDR3: CASHDLGLYNEQFF. In nucleotides, the CDR3 is TGTGCCAGCCATGACTTGGGTTTGTACAATGAGCAGTTCTTC.

The J gene is TRBJ1-1, the V gene TRBV5-4; D perhaps matches TRBD1 (6 bases). Trimming removed 6 bases at V and 4 bases at J, with 22 bases between. Germline V lookup: CDR1 SGHNT, CDR2 YYREEE (reference sequence). This CDR3 contains 16 residues. The chain's CDR3 is CASTRGGDPFGTEAFF. CDR3 sequence (DNA): TGTGCCAGCACTAGGGGGGGTGACCCGTTCGGCACTGAAGCTTTCTTT.